This T cell receptor beta chain is drawn from a study of cytomegalovirus exposure and HLA in healthy donors. In the study overall: Findings of an earlier analysis included 90 million to 120 million unique TCR beta sequences from 190 million or so T cells.

There are a few counts of this clone. Because the CDR3 is missing its conserved closing phenylalanine or tryptophan, this is likely a read error. Use of 60 Vbeta and 13 Jbeta primers characterized the PCR. TCRdb's copy holds only in-frame clones and misses some; the assay was immunoSEQ multiplex PCR. The repertoire holds around 80,000 clones, with about 9.5% as singletons. Sequenced sample: PBMCs. The origin of this receptor is a man between 60 and 70 years old in good health and CMV-seropositive.

This chain's CDR3 is CVRSYIHTDTQYV. CDR3 DNA: TGTGTCAGAAGTTATATCCACACAGATACGCAGTATGTT. The chain has TRBV27 and TRBJ2-3; no firm D call. The CDR3 is made up of 13 amino acids. CDR1 and CDR2 from the germline V gene are MNHEY and SMNVEV (reference sequence).